The rows below give T cell receptor beta chains drawn from one sample of a study of graft-versus-host responses after intestinal transplantation. Some clones are missing from TCRdb's copy, which holds only in-frame ones; the method was immunoSEQ multiplex PCR. The sample contains about 110,000 clones, about 92% of which appear only once. Antigen specificity for these receptors is unknown. Sequencing was performed on unstimulated CD8+ T cells sorted from spleen or lymph node cells, taken before transplant. These receptors were obtained from a human donor who was the organ donor for an intestinal transplant. The CDR3 runs from the conserved cysteine through the conserved F or W. D genes are given only for firm matches. Some rows mark clone size as missing; the rest say once, few, many or name a class of expanded clone.

d_gene: NA
abundance: few
j_gene: TRBJ2-7
v_gene: TRBV2
CDR3aa: CASRDSNTYYEQYF
CDR3nt: TGTGCCAGCCGGGACTCCAACACCTACTACGAGCAGTACTTC

d_gene: NA
abundance: NA
j_gene: TRBJ2-7
v_gene: TRBV6-1
CDR3aa: CASSVQGPSLYEQYF
CDR3nt: TGTGCCAGCAGTGTACAGGGCCCATCCCTGTACGAGCAGTACTTC

d_gene: TRBD1
abundance: NA
j_gene: TRBJ1-5
v_gene: TRBV5-8
CDR3aa: CASSLRTGNQPQHF
CDR3nt: TGTGCCAGCAGCCTACGGACAGGTAATCAGCCCCAGCATTTT

d_gene: NA
abundance: NA
j_gene: TRBJ2-7
v_gene: TRBV5-1
CDR3aa: CASSEVVGVDEQYF
CDR3nt: TGCGCCAGCAGCGAGGTGGTGGGTGTCGACGAGCAGTACTTC

d_gene: TRBD2
abundance: NA
j_gene: TRBJ2-2
v_gene: TRBV7-8
CDR3aa: CASSFFASGRETGELFF
CDR3nt: TGTGCCAGCAGCTTTTTCGCGAGCGGGAGAGAGACCGGGGAGCTGTTTTTT

d_gene: NA
abundance: NA
j_gene: TRBJ2-7
v_gene: TRBV6-5
CDR3aa: CASSPLRYEQYF
CDR3nt: TGTGCCAGCAGTCCCCTTCGGTACGAGCAGTACTTC

d_gene: NA
abundance: once
j_gene: TRBJ2-1
v_gene: TRBV2
CDR3aa: CASSEGSGYEQFF
CDR3nt: TGTGCCAGCAGTGAAGGTAGCGGCTACGAGCAGTTCTTC

d_gene: NA
abundance: NA
j_gene: TRBJ2-2
v_gene: TRBV19
CDR3aa: CASSIGGDSGPTGELFF
CDR3nt: TGTGCCAGTAGTATAGGGGGGGACAGCGGACCCACCGGGGAGCTGTTTTTT

d_gene: NA
abundance: NA
j_gene: TRBJ1-4
v_gene: TRBV6-5
CDR3aa: CASSSRPGLNNEKLFF
CDR3nt: TGTGCCAGCAGTTCGAGACCGGGACTGAATAATGAAAAACTGTTTTTT

d_gene: TRBD2
abundance: once
j_gene: TRBJ2-2
v_gene: TRBV5-1
CDR3aa: CASSWTGTSGSGELFF
CDR3nt: TGCGCCAGCAGCTGGACCGGGACTAGCGGGAGCGGGGAGCTGTTTTTT

d_gene: TRBD1
abundance: NA
j_gene: TRBJ1-1
v_gene: TRBV6-5
CDR3aa: CASSYWGTGSTAFF
CDR3nt: TGTGCCAGCAGTTATTGGGGGACAGGGAGTACAGCTTTCTTT

d_gene: NA
abundance: NA
j_gene: TRBJ2-2
v_gene: TRBV4-2
CDR3aa: CASSQNDSKNTGELFF
CDR3nt: TGTGCCAGCAGCCAAAACGATAGTAAGAACACCGGGGAGCTGTTTTTT

d_gene: TRBD2
abundance: NA
j_gene: TRBJ2-7
v_gene: TRBV9
CDR3aa: CASSVAGETYEQYF
CDR3nt: TGTGCCAGCAGCGTCGCGGGAGAAACCTACGAGCAGTACTTC

d_gene: TRBD2
abundance: NA
j_gene: TRBJ2-3
v_gene: TRBV13
CDR3aa: CASSPRPLAGSTDTQYF
CDR3nt: TGTGCCAGCAGCCCCCGACCCTTAGCGGGATCCACAGATACGCAGTATTTT

d_gene: TRBD1
abundance: NA
j_gene: TRBJ1-1
v_gene: TRBV5-1
CDR3aa: CASSTGDTEAFF
CDR3nt: TGCGCCAGCAGTACAGGGGACACTGAAGCTTTCTTT

d_gene: NA
abundance: few
j_gene: TRBJ1-4
v_gene: TRBV6-4
CDR3aa: CAMRSEKLFF
CDR3nt: TGTGCCATGAGGAGTGAAAAACTGTTTTTT

d_gene: NA
abundance: NA
j_gene: TRBJ2-7
v_gene: TRBV25-1
CDR3aa: CASSSGISYEQYF
CDR3nt: TGTGCCAGCAGTTCGGGGATCTCCTACGAGCAGTACTTC

d_gene: NA
abundance: NA
j_gene: TRBJ2-1
v_gene: TRBV4-3
CDR3aa: CASSQDSGVDEQFF
CDR3nt: TGCGCCAGCAGCCAAGATTCAGGGGTTGATGAGCAGTTCTTC

d_gene: NA
abundance: NA
j_gene: TRBJ2-7
v_gene: TRBV18
CDR3aa: CASSPRVGYEQYF
CDR3nt: TGTGCCAGCTCACCAAGGGTAGGATACGAGCAGTACTTC

d_gene: NA
abundance: NA
j_gene: TRBJ1-2
v_gene: TRBV14
CDR3aa: CASSRPVEVGVPYGYTF
CDR3nt: TGTGCCAGCAGTCGTCCGGTAGAGGTAGGGGTGCCCTATGGCTACACCTTC

d_gene: TRBD1
abundance: NA
j_gene: TRBJ1-2
v_gene: TRBV28
CDR3aa: CASSLLTTGRYGYTF
CDR3nt: TGTGCCAGCAGTCTCTTAACGACAGGGAGGTATGGCTACACCTTC

d_gene: NA
abundance: NA
j_gene: TRBJ2-7
v_gene: TRBV5-1
CDR3aa: CASRDPNTIYEQYF
CDR3nt: TGCGCCAGTCGAGACCCTAACACGATCTACGAGCAGTACTTC

d_gene: NA
abundance: NA
j_gene: TRBJ1-5
v_gene: TRBV19
CDR3aa: CASSIPGQGPQHF
CDR3nt: TGTGCCAGTAGTATTCCCGGACAAGGGCCCCAGCATTTT

d_gene: NA
abundance: NA
j_gene: TRBJ2-7
v_gene: TRBV6-6
CDR3aa: CASSYLQGPDYEQYF
CDR3nt: TGTGCCAGCAGTTACCTACAGGGACCCGACTACGAGCAGTACTTC

d_gene: NA
abundance: NA
j_gene: TRBJ2-3
v_gene: TRBV5-6
CDR3aa: CASSLVLVKDTQYF
CDR3nt: TGTGCCAGCAGCTTGGTGTTAGTTAAAGATACGCAGTATTTT

d_gene: NA
abundance: NA
j_gene: TRBJ2-7
v_gene: TRBV10-2
CDR3aa: CASSEEDSYEQYF
CDR3nt: TGCGCCAGCAGTGAGGAGGACAGCTACGAGCAGTACTTC

d_gene: NA
abundance: NA
j_gene: TRBJ2-7
v_gene: TRBV30
CDR3aa: CAWSEMGGTYEQYF
CDR3nt: TGTGCCTGGAGTGAGATGGGCGGAACCTACGAGCAGTACTTC

d_gene: NA
abundance: once
j_gene: TRBJ2-3
v_gene: TRBV5-6
CDR3aa: CASSLGYIEDTQYF
CDR3nt: TGTGCCAGCAGCTTGGGCTACATAGAAGATACGCAGTATTTT

d_gene: TRBD1
abundance: NA
j_gene: TRBJ2-5
v_gene: TRBV28
CDR3aa: CASSLFRGDRTQETQYF
CDR3nt: TGTGCCAGCAGTTTATTTAGGGGGGACAGGACTCAAGAGACCCAGTACTTC

d_gene: TRBD1
abundance: NA
j_gene: TRBJ2-2
v_gene: TRBV4-2
CDR3aa: CASSQQTGLAGELFF
CDR3nt: TGTGCCAGCAGCCAGCAGACAGGGCTAGCCGGGGAGCTGTTTTTT

d_gene: NA
abundance: NA
j_gene: TRBJ1-2
v_gene: TRBV4-1
CDR3aa: CASSQESSANGYTF
CDR3nt: TGCGCCAGCAGCCAAGAGTCGTCGGCTAATGGCTACACCTTC

d_gene: NA
abundance: NA
j_gene: TRBJ2-4
v_gene: TRBV27
CDR3aa: CASSSSGAIQYF
CDR3nt: TGTGCCAGCAGTTCATCCGGGGCCATTCAGTACTTC

d_gene: TRBD1
abundance: NA
j_gene: TRBJ1-2
v_gene: TRBV6-5
CDR3aa: CASSGQGSRRYGYTF
CDR3nt: TGTGCCAGCAGTGGACAGGGAAGTCGGCGCTATGGCTACACCTTC

d_gene: NA
abundance: NA
j_gene: TRBJ2-3
v_gene: TRBV2
CDR3aa: CASRIAESTDTLYF
CDR3nt: TGTGCCAGCAGGATAGCGGAGAGCACAGATACGCTGTATTTT

d_gene: NA
abundance: NA
j_gene: TRBJ2-1
v_gene: TRBV6-6
CDR3aa: CASSPSRNEQFF
CDR3nt: TGTGCCAGCAGTCCCTCTAGAAATGAGCAGTTCTTC

d_gene: NA
abundance: NA
j_gene: TRBJ2-3
v_gene: TRBV9
CDR3aa: CASSVGRGSTDTQYF
CDR3nt: TGTGCCAGCAGCGTAGGAAGGGGCAGCACAGATACGCAGTATTTT

d_gene: TRBD1
abundance: NA
j_gene: TRBJ1-1
v_gene: TRBV9
CDR3aa: CASSRDRGSNTEAFF
CDR3nt: TGTGCCAGCAGCCGGGACAGGGGCTCGAACACTGAAGCTTTCTTT

d_gene: TRBD2
abundance: NA
j_gene: TRBJ2-7
v_gene: TRBV27
CDR3aa: CASSFAGGNQALDEQYF
CDR3nt: TGTGCCAGCAGTTTTGCGGGAGGGAACCAAGCACTGGACGAGCAGTACTTC

d_gene: NA
abundance: NA
j_gene: TRBJ2-2
v_gene: TRBV9
CDR3aa: CASGSIWNTGELFF
CDR3nt: TGTGCCAGCGGTTCGATATGGAACACCGGGGAGCTGTTTTTT

d_gene: NA
abundance: few
j_gene: TRBJ2-7
v_gene: TRBV6-6
CDR3aa: CASSYSGLTYEQYF
CDR3nt: TGTGCCAGCAGTTACTCTGGGCTTACCTACGAGCAGTACTTC

d_gene: NA
abundance: NA
j_gene: TRBJ2-1
v_gene: TRBV25-1
CDR3aa: CASSEGLAYYNEQFF
CDR3nt: TGTGCCAGCAGTGAAGGGCTAGCGTACTACAATGAGCAGTTCTTC

d_gene: NA
abundance: few
j_gene: TRBJ2-3
v_gene: TRBV2
CDR3aa: CASMFQRYTDTQYF
CDR3nt: TGTGCCAGCATGTTCCAGCGGTACACAGATACGCAGTATTTT

d_gene: NA
abundance: few
j_gene: TRBJ1-5
v_gene: TRBV5-6
CDR3aa: CASSSTGSQPQHF
CDR3nt: TGTGCCAGCAGCTCAACAGGGAGTCAGCCCCAGCATTTT

d_gene: NA
abundance: NA
j_gene: TRBJ2-3
v_gene: TRBV5-6
CDR3aa: CASSLGQNTDTQYF
CDR3nt: TGTGCCAGCAGCTTGGGACAGAACACAGATACGCAGTATTTT

d_gene: NA
abundance: once
j_gene: TRBJ2-1
v_gene: TRBV10-3
CDR3aa: CAIGDRHEQFF
CDR3nt: TGTGCCATCGGGGACCGCCATGAGCAGTTCTTC

d_gene: TRBD2
abundance: NA
j_gene: TRBJ2-1
v_gene: TRBV7-6
CDR3aa: CASSLALADYYNEQFF
CDR3nt: TGTGCCAGCAGCTTAGCCCTAGCGGACTACTACAATGAGCAGTTCTTC

d_gene: NA
abundance: NA
j_gene: TRBJ2-1
v_gene: TRBV28
CDR3aa: CASSLLLVSYNEQFF
CDR3nt: TGTGCCAGCAGTTTATTACTAGTCTCCTACAATGAGCAGTTCTTC

d_gene: NA
abundance: NA
j_gene: TRBJ2-1
v_gene: TRBV4-1
CDR3aa: CASSQELPGEQFF
CDR3nt: TGCGCCAGCAGCCAAGAACTCCCCGGAGAGCAGTTCTTC

d_gene: TRBD2
abundance: NA
j_gene: TRBJ2-1
v_gene: TRBV19
CDR3aa: CASSLSGRALEQFF
CDR3nt: TGTGCCAGTAGTCTTAGCGGGAGGGCCCTTGAGCAGTTCTTC

d_gene: TRBD1
abundance: NA
j_gene: TRBJ2-7
v_gene: TRBV4-1
CDR3aa: CASSQGGTGISYEQYF
CDR3nt: TGCGCCAGCAGCCAGGGCGGGACAGGGATCTCCTACGAGCAGTACTTC

d_gene: TRBD2
abundance: NA
j_gene: TRBJ2-1
v_gene: TRBV19
CDR3aa: CASSIRAGEQFF
CDR3nt: TGTGCCAGTAGTATAAGAGCGGGAGAGCAGTTCTTC

d_gene: NA
abundance: NA
j_gene: TRBJ1-1
v_gene: TRBV10-3
CDR3aa: CAILADPLNTEAFF
CDR3nt: TGTGCCATCCTGGCGGACCCTCTGAACACTGAAGCTTTCTTT

d_gene: TRBD2
abundance: NA
j_gene: TRBJ2-3
v_gene: TRBV5-8
CDR3aa: CASSPGLAGATDTQYF
CDR3nt: TGTGCCAGCAGCCCCGGACTAGCGGGAGCCACAGATACGCAGTATTTT